This TCR beta chain was found in a study of blood T cell repertoires in COVID-19. TCRdb's table, derived via immunoSEQ multiplex PCR, lists solely in-frame clones and lacks some. The sample has 110,000 to 150,000 clones, around 86% seen once. Allocation to cohorts depended on clinical history reported by the participants. The CDR3 is 15 residues long. Looked up from germline, CDR1 is KGHDR and CDR2 is SFDVKD. The V end was cut by 2 bases, the J end by 4 bases, with 14 bases between. The clonotype comes from a man aged 50-60 years who had recovered from COVID-19. Sequenced sample: PBMCs or T cells enriched from blood (not recorded which). The chain links TRBV24-1 to TRBJ2-7; D not resolved. CDR3 DNA: TGTGCCACCAGTGATTCACGCAGGATCGGATACGAGCAGTACTTC. Its protein product is CATSDSRRIGYEQYF.